This record concerns one T cell receptor beta chain sequence. The data derive from a study of neoadjuvant anti-PD-1 for oral cavity cancer. The method was immunoSEQ multiplex PCR; TCRdb's version includes in-frame clones alone and lacks a portion of them. Here the sample spans some 66,000 clones, around four fifths being singletons. Patients had HPV-negative, locally advanced oral cavity squamous cell carcinoma. This CDR3 is 14 amino acids long. The germline V gene encodes CDR1 SGDLS and CDR2 YYNGEE. Trimming took 6 bases from V and 10 from J; bases not matched to a gene: 9. The V and J genes are TRBV9 and TRBJ1-6, with TRBD1 identical over 8 bases. The TCR was taken from a person aged 35 to 85 with oral cavity squamous cell carcinoma. The source was PBMCs, collected before nivolumab (anti-PD-1) treatment. CDR3: CASTSGQVASPLHF. In DNA, the CDR3 is TGTGCCAGCACCTCGGGACAGGTAGCCTCACCCCTCCACTTT.